These 21 T cell receptor beta chains share one sample of origin, sequenced in a study of cytomegalovirus exposure and HLA in healthy donors. Primers included in the PCR were 60 Vbeta and 13 Jbeta primers. Only in-frame clones appear in the TCRdb table, and some are missing; sequencing was by immunoSEQ multiplex PCR. Found here are 180,000 or so clones, 75% to 90% of them singletons; the top ten hold about 9.3%. Source material: PBMCs. These receptors were collected from a man younger than 35 in good health and CMV-seropositive.

This clone was recorded only once. One end of the junction is discordant with germline, which a read error may explain. This chain links TRBV5-4 with TRBJ2-5; TRBD1 might be the D (6 bases). CDR1 is SGHNT, CDR2 YYREEE, per germline (reference sequence). The CDR3 length is 17 residues. The CDR3: CANSLDNRATFSETQYF. Here the CDR3 DNA reads TGTGCCAACAGCTTGGATAACAGGGCAACTTTTTCGGAGACCCAGTACTTC.

The chain uses TRBV21-1 and TRBJ2-7; the table gives TRBD2 as D, unverified against the DNA. TRBV21-1 is marked as a pseudogene. The CDR3 is 13 residues long. As DNA, the CDR3 is TGTGCCAGCAGCACTGCAGAGGTTCGAGAGCAGTACTTC. It specifies CASSTAEVREQYF.

The chain joins TRBV18 to TRBJ2-3; 8 positions match TRBD1. This CDR3 is 16 amino acids long. CDR1 is KGHSH, CDR2 LQKENI, per germline. J lost 2 bases, V lost 1 base, and 5 bases had no gene match. In DNA form, the CDR3 reads TGTGCCAGCTCACCACTTGGGACAGGTTACACAGATACGCAGTATTTT. Translated, it gives CASSPLGTGYTDTQYF. The variable domain in full, completed from reference TRBV18 and TRBJ2-3, reads NAGVMQNPRHLVRRRGQEARLRCSPMKGHSHVYWYRQLPEEGLKFMVYLQKENIIDESGMPKERFSAEFPKEGPSILRIQQVVRGDSAAYFCASSPLGTGYTDTQYFGPGTRLTVL.

This chain uses TRBV9 with TRBJ2-2, with 12 positions matching TRBD2. The CDR3 loop spans 16 amino acids. Trimming took 4 bases from V and 6 from J; bases not matched to a gene: 7. Germline-derived CDR1 and CDR2 are SGDLS and YYNGEE. The CDR3 loop reads CASSPRLAGAAGELFF. The CDR3 DNA reads TGTGCCAGCAGCCCTCGACTAGCGGGGGCTGCCGGGGAGCTGTTTTTT.

The chain recombines TRBV6-5 with TRBJ2-2; no clear D. V was trimmed by 7 bases and J by 8 bases, leaving 14 bases between them. Germline values: CDR1 MNHEY, CDR2 SVGAGI. The CDR3 is made up of 13 amino acids. For the CDR3, the DNA is TGTGCCAGCACCGACACCAACTCAGGGGAGCTGTTTTTT. Translation gives CASTDTNSGELFF.

The chain is built from TRBV6-1 and TRBJ2-3; TRBD1 is a possible D gene (5 bases). The germline gives CDR1 MNHNS, CDR2 SASEGT. V dropped 1 base and J dropped 4 bases, with 9 bases sitting between them. The CDR3 has 14 residues. CDR3 DNA sequence: TGTGCCAGCAGTGAAGAAGGGGTACCAGATACGCAGTATTTT. Protein product: CASSEEGVPDTQYF.

The gene calls are TRBV5-1 and TRBJ2-1; 9 bases map to TRBD2. V trimming: 0 bases; J trimming: 8 bases; junction bases outside the gene matches: 15. The CDR3 extends over 18 amino acids. Looked up from germline, CDR1 is SGHRS and CDR2 is YFSETQ. Here the CDR3 reads CASSLEAAGTSFNYEQFF. In nucleotides, the CDR3 is TGCGCCAGCAGCTTGGAAGCAGCCGGGACTAGCTTCAACTATGAGCAGTTCTTC.

In its sample, this clone was seen a few times. V and J are TRBV6-5 and TRBJ1-1; TRBD1 matches at 9 bases. V was pared by 5 bases and J by 2 bases, with 3 bases of the junction left unmatched. In germline, CDR1 is MNHEY, CDR2 SVGAGI. The CDR3 has 14 residues. The CDR3 is CASSRTGANTEAFF. The CDR3 bases are TGTGCCAGCAGTAGGACAGGGGCTAACACTGAAGCTTTCTTT.

The chain employs TRBV9 and TRBJ1-6; TRBD1 agrees at 10 bases. V dropped 2 bases and J dropped 8; count of bases not matched to a gene: 4. CDR3 size: 15 residues. Germline CDR1 and CDR2: SGDLS and YYNGEE. The DNA of the CDR3 is TGTGCCAGCAGCGTCTGGGACAGGGGAGATTCACCCCTCCACTTT. This encodes CASSVWDRGDSPLHF.

The CDR3 loop reads CASSRDRADTEAFF. CDR3 DNA: TGTGCCAGCAGCCGGGACAGGGCGGACACTGAAGCTTTCTTT. The rearrangement joins TRBV6-4 to TRBJ1-1, with 9 bases identical to TRBD1. This CDR3 has 14 residues. Trimming removed 6 bases from V and 3 bases from J; junction bases left unmatched: 5. Germline lookup yields CDR1 MRHNA and CDR2 SNTAGT.

The rearrangement links TRBV7-9 to TRBJ2-4; D is unclear. V shed 3 bases and J shed 5 bases, with 8 bases lying between them. CDR1 is SEHNR and CDR2 is FQNEAQ in the germline V gene (reference sequence). The CDR3 length is 13 residues. The DNA for the CDR3 is TGTGCCAGCAGCTTGCCAAGAGAAAACATTCAGTACTTC. Translated: CASSLPRENIQYF.

J is TRBJ1-2 and V is TRBV9; D uncertain. V lost 4 bases and J 4 bases, leaving 17 bases between the germline ends. Germline V CDR1 and CDR2: SGDLS, YYNGEE. This CDR3 region has 15 residues. The CDR3 reads CASSSYSSGSYGYTF. CDR3 nucleotides: TGTGCCAGCAGCTCATACAGTAGTGGAAGCTATGGCTACACCTTC.

This chain links TRBV9 with TRBJ1-1; tentative D call: TRBD1 (5 bases). The V gene's germline CDR1 is SGDLS and CDR2 YYNGEE. Trimming stripped 4 bases from V and 5 bases from J, with 12 bases between. The CDR3 consists of 13 residues. The CDR3 region is CASSPPGGTEAFF. In DNA, the CDR3 is TGTGCCAGCAGCCCCCCGGGGGGGACTGAAGCTTTCTTT. Full variable domain (rest looked up from reference TRBV9 and TRBJ1-1): DSGVTQTPKHLITATGQRVTLRCSPRSGDLSVYWYQQSLDQGLQFLIQYYNGEERAKGNILERFSAQQFPDLHSELNLSSLELGDSALYFCASSPPGGTEAFFGQGTRLTVV.

This sequence joins TRBV7-9 and TRBJ1-2, with TRBD1 as a possible D gene (6 bases). Germline V gene lookup returns CDR1 SEHNR and CDR2 FQNEAQ (reference sequence). Deletions cut 6 bases from V and 8 bases from J, with 19 bases between. The CDR3 is made up of 14 amino acids. Here the CDR3 DNA reads TGTGCCAGCAGACGGGTCCTTACAGGGAGCGGCTACACCTTC. It translates to CASRRVLTGSGYTF.

J is TRBJ1-1 and V is TRBV19; D is possibly TRBD1 (5 bases). The V end lost 5 bases, the J end lost 1 base, and 8 bases lay between the germline ends. Germline V gene data show CDR1 as LNHDA and CDR2 as SQIVND (reference sequence). The CDR3 contains 13 residues. In DNA, the CDR3 is TGTGCCAGTAGTTCCGACAGGAACACTGAAGCTTTCTTT. Amino acids: CASSSDRNTEAFF.

The chain uses TRBV15 and TRBJ2-5, with TRBD2 matching over 7 bases. The germline CDR1 and CDR2 sequences are LNHNV and YYDKDF (reference sequence). The CDR3 is made up of 15 amino acids. Losses at the gene ends were 0 bases for V and 4 bases for J; bases not matched to a gene: 5. The DNA for the CDR3 is TGTGCCACCAGCAGAGAACGGGGGGTTTTAGAGACCCAGTACTTC. Its translation: CATSRERGVLETQYF.

The chain carries TRBV9 and TRBJ2-1; D may be TRBD1 (6 bases). Germline-derived CDR1 and CDR2 are SGDLS and YYNGEE. The ends were cut back, 7 bases at V and 5 bases at J, with 13 bases in the middle. There are 13 residues in the CDR3. The CDR3, as DNA: TGTGCCAGCGGCTCGAACAGGGACAATGAGCAGTTCTTC. It is translated as CASGSNRDNEQFF.

The CDR3 loop reads CASSPGQTAWSYEQYF. In DNA, the CDR3 is TGCGCCAGCAGTCCGGGACAAACCGCTTGGTCCTACGAGCAGTACTTC. This rearrangement joins TRBV5-1 to TRBJ2-7, with D possibly TRBD1 on 6 matching bases. This CDR3 is built from 16 residues. Trimming cost V 5 bases and J 1 base, with 19 bases left between them. CDR1 SGHRS and CDR2 YFSETQ come from the germline V gene.

The chain carries TRBV5-1 and TRBJ1-1; 12 positions match TRBD1. Germline values: CDR1 SGHRS, CDR2 YFSETQ. The trim removed 4 bases at V and 1 base at J, leaving 8 bases unmatched. The CDR3 consists of 17 residues. CDR3 amino acids: CASSSSGTGGENTEAFF. CDR3 DNA sequence: TGCGCCAGCAGCAGCTCCGGGACAGGGGGCGAGAACACTGAAGCTTTCTTT.

This rearrangement joins TRBV13 to TRBJ1-3; 8 bases fit TRBD1. V was clipped by 6 bases and J by 2 bases; unmatched bases: 3. Germline V lookup: CDR1 PRHDT, CDR2 FYEKMQ (reference sequence). CDR3 length: 14 amino acids. The CDR3 region has the DNA TGTGCCAGCAGGTACAGGGGGACTGGAAACACCATATATTTT. This translates into CASRYRGTGNTIYF.

The chain is built from TRBV25-1 and TRBJ1-2; D call uncertain. Germline assignment: CDR1 MGHDK and CDR2 SYGVNS. The V end was cut by 3 bases, the J end by 6 bases, with 20 bases between. The length of the CDR3 is 16 residues. The CDR3 protein is CASSDTNSERHNGYTF. The CDR3 coding sequence is TGTGCCAGCAGTGATACCAACTCCGAGAGGCATAATGGCTACACCTTC.